The clone carrying this T cell receptor beta chain was counted between two and nine times. Its cognate antigen is unknown. V dropped 5 bases and J dropped 7; count of bases not matched to a gene: 16. This CDR3 is built from 18 residues. The data originate from a study of post-analysis software for immune sequencing data. TCR beta cDNA libraries had unique molecular identifiers. Each CDR3 protein gets one entry after TCRdb re-called the PCR reads with MiXCR. The sample has more than 450,000 distinct CDR3 sequences; around 40% are singletons. Study outcomes and limitations: Comparison of patients with controls showed a handful of TRBV segments more frequent in patients, TRBV5-6, TRBV5-1 and TRBV20-1 among them.

The sequence was collected from a girl between 5 and 17 years old with multiple sclerosis. The sequenced sample was blood. The chain is built from TRBV12-3 or TRBV12-4 and TRBJ2-1, with 11 nucleotides matching TRBD2. The DNA of the CDR3 is TGTGCCAGCAGTCCCTTTTCGTTTAGCGGGAGGGCCGGTAATGAGCAGTTCTTC. Translated, it gives CASSPFSFSGRAGNEQFF.